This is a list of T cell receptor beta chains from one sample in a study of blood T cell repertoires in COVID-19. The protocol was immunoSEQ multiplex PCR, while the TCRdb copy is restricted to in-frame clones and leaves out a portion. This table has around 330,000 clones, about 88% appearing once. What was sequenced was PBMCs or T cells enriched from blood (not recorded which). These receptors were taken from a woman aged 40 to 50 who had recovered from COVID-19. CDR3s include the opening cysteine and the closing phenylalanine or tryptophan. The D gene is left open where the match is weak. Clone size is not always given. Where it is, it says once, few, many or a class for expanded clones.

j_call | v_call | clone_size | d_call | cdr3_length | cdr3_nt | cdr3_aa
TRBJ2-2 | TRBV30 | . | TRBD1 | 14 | TGTGCCTGGAGGATGACAGGGTCCACCGGGGAGCTGTTTTTT | CAWRMTGSTGELFF
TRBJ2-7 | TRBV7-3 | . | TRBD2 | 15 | TGTGCCAGCAGCTTAGGGCTAGCGGGGGCTGACGAGCAGTACTTC | CASSLGLAGADEQYF
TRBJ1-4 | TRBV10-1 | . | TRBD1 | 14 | TGCGCCAGCAGTGAGGGGACAGGGGATGAAAAACTGTTTTTT | CASSEGTGDEKLFF
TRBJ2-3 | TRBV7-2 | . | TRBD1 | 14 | TGTGCCAGCAGCTTTGGACAGGGAACAGATACGCAGTATTTT | CASSFGQGTDTQYF
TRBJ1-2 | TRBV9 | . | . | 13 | TGTGCCAGCAGCGTTGGGGGCAAGGATGGCTACACCTTC | CASSVGGKDGYTF
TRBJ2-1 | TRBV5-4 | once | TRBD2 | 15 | TGTGCCAGCAGCTACACTAGCGGGAGGGCGAATGAGCAGTTCTTC | CASSYTSGRANEQFF
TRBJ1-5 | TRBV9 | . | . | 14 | TGTGCCAGCAGCGAGGGGGATAGCAATCAGCCCCAGCATTTT | CASSEGDSNQPQHF
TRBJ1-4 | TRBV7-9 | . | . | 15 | TGTGCCAGCAGCTTAGCCGGCGGAACTAATGAAAAACTGTTTTTT | CASSLAGGTNEKLFF
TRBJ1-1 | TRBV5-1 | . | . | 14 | TGCGCCAGCAGCTACATTCAGGGGAACACTGAAGCTTTCTTT | CASSYIQGNTEAFF
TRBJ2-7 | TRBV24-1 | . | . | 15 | TGTGCCACCAGTGACCGGACAAGGCTAGGCTACGAGCAGTACTTC | CATSDRTRLGYEQYF
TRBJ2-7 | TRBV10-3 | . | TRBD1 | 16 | TGTGCCATCAGTGAGGCCCGGACAGGAATCCCCTACGAGCAGTACTTC | CAISEARTGIPYEQYF
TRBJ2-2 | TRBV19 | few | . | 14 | TGTGCCAGTATCGAGCCTTGGAACACCGGGGAGCTGTTTTTT | CASIEPWNTGELFF
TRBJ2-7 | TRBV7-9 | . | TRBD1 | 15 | TGTGCCAGCAGCAACAACAGGGGGTCCTCCTACGAGCAGTACTTC | CASSNNRGSSYEQYF
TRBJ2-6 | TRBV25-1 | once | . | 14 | TGTGCCAGCAGGGAGGGCTCTGGGGCCAACGTCCTGACTTTC | CASREGSGANVLTF
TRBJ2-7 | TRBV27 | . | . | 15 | TGTGCCAGCAGTTTGACAAGGGCAGGGACCTACGAGCAGTACTTC | CASSLTRAGTYEQYF
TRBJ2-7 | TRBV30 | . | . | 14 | TGTGCCTGGAGATGGGGGCCCAATACCTACGAGCAGTACTTC | CAWRWGPNTYEQYF
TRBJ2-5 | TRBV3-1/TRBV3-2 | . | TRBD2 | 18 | TGTGCCAGCAGCCAAGAACTAGGGCTTCTAGCGGTCCAAGAGACCCAGTACTTC | CASSQELGLLAVQETQYF
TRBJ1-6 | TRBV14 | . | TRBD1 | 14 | TGTGCCAGCAGCCAAGTTAAAGGGGGCTCACCCCTCCACTTT | CASSQVKGGSPLHF
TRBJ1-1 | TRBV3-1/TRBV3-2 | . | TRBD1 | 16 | TGTGCCAGCAGCCAAGTTCCCGGGACAGGGGGCACTGAAGCTTTCTTT | CASSQVPGTGGTEAFF
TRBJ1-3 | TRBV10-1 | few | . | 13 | TGCGCCAGCAGTGATCGCAGGCCAAACACCATATATTTT | CASSDRRPNTIYF
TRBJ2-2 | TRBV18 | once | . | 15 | TGTGCCAGCTCACCTGACAGGAGGAACACCGGGGAGCTGTTTTTT | CASSPDRRNTGELFF
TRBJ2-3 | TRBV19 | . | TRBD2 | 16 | TGTGCCAGTAGTATATCCCTAGCGGGGGCTGCAGATACGCAGTATTTT | CASSISLAGAADTQYF
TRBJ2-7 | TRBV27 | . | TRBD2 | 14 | TGTGCCAGCAGTCCGGGACTAGCGGGGCCCGAGCAGTACTTC | CASSPGLAGPEQYF
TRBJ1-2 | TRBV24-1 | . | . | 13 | TGTGCCACCAGTGAACGGACAGAGGATGGCTACACCTTC | CATSERTEDGYTF
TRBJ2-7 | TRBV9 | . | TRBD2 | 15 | TGTGCCAGCAGCCCAGGGACTAGCGGCCTCTACGAGCAGTACTTC | CASSPGTSGLYEQYF
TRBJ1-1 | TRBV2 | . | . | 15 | TGTGCCAGCCAAACCTCACAGGGACGGAACACTGAAGCTTTCTTT | CASQTSQGRNTEAFF
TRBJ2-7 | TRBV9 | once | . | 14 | TGTGCCAGCAGCGGAGGATCTGGGTTCTACGAGCAGTACTTC | CASSGGSGFYEQYF
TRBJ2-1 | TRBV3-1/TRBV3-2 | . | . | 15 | TGTGCCAGCAGCCCCGTACGCGGCTCCTACAATGAGCAGTTCTTC | CASSPVRGSYNEQFF
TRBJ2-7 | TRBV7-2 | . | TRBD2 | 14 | TGTGCCAGCAGCTTACCTAGCGGGAGGGAGGGGCAGTACTTC | CASSLPSGREGQYF
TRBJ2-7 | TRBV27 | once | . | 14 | TGTGCCAGCAGTTCTCCGACTATGCCCTACGAGCAGTACTTC | CASSSPTMPYEQYF
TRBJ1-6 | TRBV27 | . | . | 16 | TGTGCCAGCAGTCCTCACACGCTGGGCCCAAAAACCCCCCTCCACTTT | CASSPHTLGPKTPLHF
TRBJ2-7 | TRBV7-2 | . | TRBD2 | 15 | TGTGCCAGCAGCTTAGCTCTAGCGGGACTCTACGAGCAGTACTTC | CASSLALAGLYEQYF
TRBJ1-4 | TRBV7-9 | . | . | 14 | TGTGCCAGCAGCTTAGGGGGAGGGTATGAAAAACTGTTTTTT | CASSLGGGYEKLFF
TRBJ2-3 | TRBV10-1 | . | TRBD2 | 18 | TGCGCCAGCAAAAGTGAGGGGAGCGGCGGGGGGACCCCAGATACGCAGTATTTT | CASKSEGSGGGTPDTQYF
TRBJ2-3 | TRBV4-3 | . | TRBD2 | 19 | TGCGCCAGCAGCCAGGGCCTCTTGGATGGTAGCGGGAGTCCAGATACGCAGTATTTT | CASSQGLLDGSGSPDTQYF
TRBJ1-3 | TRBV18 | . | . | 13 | TGTGCCAGCTCACCCGGACCGGGGGACACCATATATTTT | CASSPGPGDTIYF
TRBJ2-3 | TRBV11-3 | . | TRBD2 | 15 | TGTGCCAGCAACCCCCTAGCGGGAGGGCAACATACGCAGTATTTT | CASNPLAGGQHTQYF
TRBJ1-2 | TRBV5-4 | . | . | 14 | TGTGCCAGCAGCCCGGAGGGGGGGAACTATGGCTACACCTTC | CASSPEGGNYGYTF
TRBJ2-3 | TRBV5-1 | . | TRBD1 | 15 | TGCGCCAGCAGCTTTGAGGACAGGAGCACAGATACGCAGTATTTT | CASSFEDRSTDTQYF
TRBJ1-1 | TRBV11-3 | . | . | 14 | TGTGCCAGCAGCCCCGGTGGGGGGAGGACTGAAGCTTTCTTT | CASSPGGGRTEAFF
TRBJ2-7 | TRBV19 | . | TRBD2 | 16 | TGTGCCAGTAGTATCACTCTAGCGGGAGGAGGCTACGAGCAGTACTTC | CASSITLAGGGYEQYF
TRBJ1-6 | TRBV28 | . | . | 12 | TGTGCCAGCAGTTTCTTAAATTCACCCCTCCACTTT | CASSFLNSPLHF
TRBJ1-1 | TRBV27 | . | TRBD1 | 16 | TGTGCCAGCAACCCCGCCCCTTCCAGGGGGGTCACTGAAGCTTTCTTT | CASNPAPSRGVTEAFF
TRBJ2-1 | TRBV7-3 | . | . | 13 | TGTGCCAGCAGCTTTTCCCTCTACAATGAGCAGTTCTTC | CASSFSLYNEQFF
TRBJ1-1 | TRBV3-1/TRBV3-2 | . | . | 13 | TGTGCCAGCAGCCAGACAGTCAACACTGAAGCTTTCTTT | CASSQTVNTEAFF
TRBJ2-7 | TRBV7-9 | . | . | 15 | TGTGCCAGCAGCGCCCTCGGAGGGGGGGCGGGCGAGCAGTACTTC | CASSALGGGAGEQYF
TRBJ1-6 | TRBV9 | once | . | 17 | TGTGCCAGCAGCTCCGGCGTATCTAGCTCCTATAATTCACCCCTCCACTTT | CASSSGVSSSYNSPLHF
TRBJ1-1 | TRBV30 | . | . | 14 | TGTGCCTGGAGTGCCCCAAGCACCGGGAGTCGAGCTTTCTTT | CAWSAPSTGSRAFF
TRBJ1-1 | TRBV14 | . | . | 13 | TGTGCCAGCAGCCAACTTCGGACAGTAGCTGCTTTCTTT | CASSQLRTVAAFF
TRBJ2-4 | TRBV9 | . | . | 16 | TGTGCCAGCAGCCCTTTTTTAGCGATAGCCAAAAACATTCAGTACTTC | CASSPFLAIAKNIQYF
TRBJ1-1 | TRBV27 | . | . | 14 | TGTGCCAGCAGTTCCCCGGGGTCTAACACTGAAGCTTTCTTT | CASSSPGSNTEAFF
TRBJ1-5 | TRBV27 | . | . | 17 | TGTGCCAGCAGTCCCTTGGGGATGGGAGGGGGTCAGCAGCCCCAGCATTTT | CASSPLGMGGGQQPQHF
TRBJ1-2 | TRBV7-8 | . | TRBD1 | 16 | TGTGCCAGCAGCCCTGAGTACTTGGACAGGGTAGAGGGCTACACCTTC | CASSPEYLDRVEGYTF
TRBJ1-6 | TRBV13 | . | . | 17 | TGTGCCAGCAGCTTACGACAGCGAGTGGTGGATAATTCACCCCTCCACTTT | CASSLRQRVVDNSPLHF